Each of the 14 T cell receptor beta chains below was sequenced from the same sample in a study of blood T cell repertoires in COVID-19. Repertoires were generated with immunoSEQ multiplex PCR, while TCRdb's copy carries only in-frame clones and drops some. The repertoire holds about 120,000 clones, roughly nine tenths seen once, with approximately 7.9% in the top ten. Material: peripheral blood. The receptor source for this set is an older man who had recovered from COVID-19.

The chain carries TRBV6-2 or TRBV6-3 and TRBJ2-7, with 8 bases lining up with TRBD2. Looked up from germline, CDR1 is MNHEY and CDR2 is SVGEGT. The length of the CDR3 is 15 residues. After removal of 5 bases from V and 5 bases from J, the junction contained 11 bases not matched to a gene. For the CDR3, the DNA is TGTGCCAGCAGTGCCCACGCGGGAGGAGGGAACGAGCAGTACTTC. Its protein product is CASSAHAGGGNEQYF.

The table lists this clone with a few counts. This chain connects TRBV10-3 to TRBJ2-5; 10 bases fit TRBD1. V gave up 4 bases and J gave up 0 bases; unmatched junction bases: 8. CDR3 length: 17 amino acids. Germline lookup yields CDR1 ENHRY and CDR2 SYGVKD. CDR3 in amino acids: CAISAWDRGRYQETQYF. The CDR3 DNA reads TGTGCCATCAGTGCTTGGGACAGGGGACGGTACCAAGAGACCCAGTACTTC.

This clone was seen only once. V gene TRBV9 combines with J gene TRBJ2-5; 11 nucleotides match TRBD2. J gave up 4 bases and V 4 bases, and 6 bases lay outside the gene matches. Germline lookup yields CDR1 SGDLS and CDR2 YYNGEE. The CDR3 is 15 amino acids. The CDR3 sequence is CASSFSGGAGETQYF. Here the CDR3 DNA reads TGTGCCAGCAGCTTTAGCGGGGGGGCCGGAGAGACCCAGTACTTC.

This chain links TRBV19 with TRBJ1-1; D is perhaps TRBD1 (5 bases). CDR3 size: 12 residues. Germline values: CDR1 LNHDA, CDR2 SQIVND (reference sequence). V was pared by 5 bases and J by 6 bases, with 10 bases between. CDR3 sequence reads: CASSARTPEAFF. The CDR3 nucleotides are TGTGCCAGTAGTGCACGGACACCTGAAGCTTTCTTT.

This sequence joins TRBV19 and TRBJ2-2; D possibly corresponds to TRBD2 (7 bases). This CDR3 has 15 amino acids. Trimming left V 11 bases short and J 2 bases short, with 18 bases between. Germline CDR1 LNHDA, CDR2 SQIVND (reference sequence). In DNA, the CDR3 is TGTGCCTCTAAAGGGGGGGAGGGAAACACCGGGGAGCTGTTTTTT. Residues: CASKGGEGNTGELFF.

The rearrangement joins TRBV7-2 to TRBJ2-3, with 14 bases lining up with TRBD2. Unmatched junction bases numbered 5, after V lost 5 bases and J lost 4 bases. Germline CDR1 reads SGHTA; CDR2 reads FQGNSA. CDR3 size: 16 residues. The CDR3 loop reads CASSLAGLAGADTQYF. DNA of the CDR3: TGTGCCAGCAGCCTCGCGGGACTAGCGGGAGCAGATACGCAGTATTTT.

This clone has only one observation. The chain couples TRBV7-2 to TRBJ2-5; perhaps TRBD2 as D (6 bases). The CDR3 length is 14 residues. Trimming stripped 3 bases from V and 1 base from J, with 9 bases between. Germline CDR1 SGHTA, CDR2 FQGNSA. The CDR3 nucleotides are TGTGCCAGCAGCTTCGCGGGGAGCCAAGAGACCCAGTACTTC. Translation gives CASSFAGSQETQYF.

This sequence joins TRBV5-1 and TRBJ1-3; 7 bases fit TRBD1. V gave up 3 bases and J gave up 4 bases; unmatched junction bases: 4. This CDR3 has 14 residues. In germline, CDR1 is SGHRS, CDR2 YFSETQ. The chain's CDR3 is CASSYDREGNTIYF. The CDR3 bases are TGCGCCAGCAGCTACGACAGGGAGGGAAACACCATATATTTT. The whole variable domain, remainder taken from reference TRBV5-1 and TRBJ1-3, is KAGVTQTPRYLIKTRGQQVTLSCSPISGHRSVSWYQQTPGQGLQFLFEYFSETQRNKGNFPGRFSGRQFSNSRSEMNVSTLELGDSALYLCASSYDREGNTIYFGEGSWLTVV.

CDR3 amino acids: CASSPTPWYSETQYF. For the CDR3, the DNA is TGTGCCAGCAGTCCAACCCCGTGGTACTCAGAGACCCAGTACTTC. The chain joins TRBV27 to TRBJ2-5; D remains unclear. The CDR3 runs to 15 residues. The ends were cut back, 5 bases at V and 4 bases at J, with 17 bases in the middle. The germline CDR1 and CDR2 sequences are MNHEY and SMNVEV (reference sequence).

The chain combines TRBV7-8 with TRBJ2-7, with 8 bases identical to TRBD2. Germline V lookup: CDR1 SGHVS, CDR2 FQNEAQ. J gave up 4 bases and V 5 bases, and 13 bases lay outside the gene matches. The CDR3 spans 16 residues. The CDR3 DNA reads as TGTGCCAGCAGCCCCAGGGGAGCGGGAGTTTCTTACGAGCAGTACTTC. Amino acids: CASSPRGAGVSYEQYF.

V and J are TRBV5-6 and TRBJ2-1, with 12 bases identical to TRBD2. CDR1 SGHDT and CDR2 YYEEEE come from the germline V gene. The J segment lost 9 bases and the V segment lost 1 base, leaving 8 bases of the junction unmatched. The CDR3 contains 16 residues. This chain's CDR3 is CASSLLPSGRAPEQFF. Written as DNA, the CDR3 is TGTGCCAGCAGCTTGCTTCCTAGCGGGAGGGCCCCTGAGCAGTTCTTC.

This CDR3 is CASSSHRGSGSGANVLTF. The CDR3 DNA is TGTGCCAGTAGTAGCCACAGGGGGTCGGGGTCTGGGGCCAACGTCCTGACTTTC. This chain links TRBV19 with TRBJ2-6; the match to TRBD1 covers 8 bases. Germline lookup yields CDR1 LNHDA and CDR2 SQIVND (reference sequence). V lost 4 bases and J lost 1; bases outside the gene matches: 9. This CDR3 has 18 amino acids.

In DNA form, the CDR3 reads TGCGCCAGCAGCCCCAGGACTAGCGCTGACTCCTACAATGAGCAGTTCTTC. It yields the protein CASSPRTSADSYNEQFF. The rearrangement uses TRBV5-1 and TRBJ2-1; 9 bases are shared with TRBD2. This CDR3 is 17 amino acids long. Germline CDR1 is SGHRS and CDR2 is YFSETQ. V dropped 4 bases and J dropped 0; count of bases not matched to a gene: 8.

The chain uses TRBV10-3 and TRBJ1-2; 8 nucleotides match TRBD1. Germline V gives CDR1 ENHRY, CDR2 SYGVKD. The CDR3 has 14 residues. Trimming at V came to 10 bases and at J to 0 bases, leaving 7 bases not matched to a gene. This chain's CDR3 is CATAGTGTNYGYTF. CDR3 sequence (DNA): TGTGCCACCGCCGGGACAGGAACTAACTATGGCTACACCTTC.